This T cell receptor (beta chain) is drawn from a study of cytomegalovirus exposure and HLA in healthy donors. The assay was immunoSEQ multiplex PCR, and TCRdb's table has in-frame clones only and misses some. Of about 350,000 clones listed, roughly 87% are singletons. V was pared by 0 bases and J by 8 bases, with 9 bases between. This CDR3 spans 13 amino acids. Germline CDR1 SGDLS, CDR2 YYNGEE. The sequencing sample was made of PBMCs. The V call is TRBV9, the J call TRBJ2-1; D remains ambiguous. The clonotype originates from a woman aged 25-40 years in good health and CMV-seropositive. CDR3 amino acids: CASSVVGLHEQFF. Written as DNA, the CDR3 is TGTGCCAGCAGCGTAGTCGGCCTCCATGAGCAGTTCTTC.